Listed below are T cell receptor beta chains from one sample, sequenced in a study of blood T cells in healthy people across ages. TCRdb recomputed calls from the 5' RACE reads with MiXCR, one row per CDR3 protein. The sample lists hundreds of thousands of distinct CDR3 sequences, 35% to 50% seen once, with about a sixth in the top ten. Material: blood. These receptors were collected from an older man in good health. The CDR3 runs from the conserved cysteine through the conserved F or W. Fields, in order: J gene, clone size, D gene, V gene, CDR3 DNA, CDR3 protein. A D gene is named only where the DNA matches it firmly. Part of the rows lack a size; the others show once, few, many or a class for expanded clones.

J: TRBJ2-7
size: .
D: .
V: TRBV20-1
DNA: TGCAGTGCTAGAGTTTCAGCCCTTTTCCTCTACAATGAGCAGTACTTC
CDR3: CSARVSALFLYNEQYF

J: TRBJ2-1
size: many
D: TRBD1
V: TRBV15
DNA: TGTGCCACCAGCAGAGATGGACAGGTCGATGAGCAGTTCTTC
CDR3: CATSRDGQVDEQFF

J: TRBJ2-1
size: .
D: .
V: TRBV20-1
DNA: TGCAGTGCCCCCCCCGGAAACACAAGGACCCAGTTCTTC
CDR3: CSAPPGNTRTQFF

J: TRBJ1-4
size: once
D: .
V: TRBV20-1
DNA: TGCAGTGCCCACCCATTTGCAACTAATGAAAAACTGTTTTTT
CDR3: CSAHPFATNEKLFF

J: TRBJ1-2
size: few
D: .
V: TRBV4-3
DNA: TGCGCCAGCAGCCAAGTTGTACAGCACTATGGCTACACCTTC
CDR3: CASSQVVQHYGYTF

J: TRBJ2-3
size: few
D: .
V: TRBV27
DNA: TGTGCCAGCAGTCTCGATCGGTACGCAGATACGCAGTATTTT
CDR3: CASSLDRYADTQYF

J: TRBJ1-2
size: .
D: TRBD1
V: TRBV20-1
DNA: TGCAGTGCTAGAGACGGGACAGGGTACTATGGCTACACCTTC
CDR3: CSARDGTGYYGYTF

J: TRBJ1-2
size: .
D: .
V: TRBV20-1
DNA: TGCAGTGCTTCCTCTACTAGCGGGGTGGACTATGGCTACACCTTC
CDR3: CSASSTSGVDYGYTF

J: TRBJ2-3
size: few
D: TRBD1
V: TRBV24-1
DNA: TGTGCCACCAGTGAGCGCAGGGGGCGCGGAGATACGCAGTATTTT
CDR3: CATSERRGRGDTQYF

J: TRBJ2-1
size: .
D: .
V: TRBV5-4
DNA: TGTGCCAGCAGCCCTGAAATTACCTACAATGAGCAGTTCTTC
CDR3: CASSPEITYNEQFF

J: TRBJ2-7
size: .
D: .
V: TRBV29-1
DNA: TGCAGCGTGGGCAGTACCTACGAGCAGTACTTC
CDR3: CSVGSTYEQYF

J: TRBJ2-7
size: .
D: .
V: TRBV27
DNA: TGTGCCAGCCGAACAGGGTCTCAGTACGAGCAGTACTTC
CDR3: CASRTGSQYEQYF

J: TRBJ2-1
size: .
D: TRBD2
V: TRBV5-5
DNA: TGTGCCAGTAGCCCCCTCCGGGGGGTGAATGAGCAGTTCTTC
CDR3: CASSPLRGVNEQFF

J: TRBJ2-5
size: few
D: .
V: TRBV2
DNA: TGTGCCAGCAGTGAAATGAGGGGGGAGACCCAGTACTTC
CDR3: CASSEMRGETQYF

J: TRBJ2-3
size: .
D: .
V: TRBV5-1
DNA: TGCGCCAGCAGCTTGGGGCAAACCTCTAGCACAGATACGCAGTATTTT
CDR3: CASSLGQTSSTDTQYF

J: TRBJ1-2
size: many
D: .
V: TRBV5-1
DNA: TGCGCCAGCAGCTCCAGTGGGGGTAACTATGGCTACACCTTC
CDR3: CASSSSGGNYGYTF

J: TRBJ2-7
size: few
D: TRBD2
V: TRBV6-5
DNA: TGTGCCACCCAAAGGTCCGCGGGAGGGCCTCACGAGCAGTACTTC
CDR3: CATQRSAGGPHEQYF

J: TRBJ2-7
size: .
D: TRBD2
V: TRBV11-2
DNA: TGTGCCAGCAGCTTAGATAAACTAGCGGGAGCCGGCTACGAGCAGTACTTC
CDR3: CASSLDKLAGAGYEQYF

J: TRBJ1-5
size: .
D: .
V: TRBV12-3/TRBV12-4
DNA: TGTGCCAGCAGTTCAACCGGGGAACAGCCCCAGCATTTT
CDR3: CASSSTGEQPQHF

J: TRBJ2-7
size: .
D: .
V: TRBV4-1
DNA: TGCGCCAGCAGCCAAGACACGGTACCCTACGAGCAGTACTTC
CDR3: CASSQDTVPYEQYF

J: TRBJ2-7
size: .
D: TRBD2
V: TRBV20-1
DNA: TGCAGTGCTCCACGACTAGCGGGAGGTTCCTCCTACGAGCAGTACTTC
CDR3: CSAPRLAGGSSYEQYF

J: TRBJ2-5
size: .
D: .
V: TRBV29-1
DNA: TGCAGCGTTGAGGACGACCCCCAAGAGACCCAGTACTTC
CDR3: CSVEDDPQETQYF

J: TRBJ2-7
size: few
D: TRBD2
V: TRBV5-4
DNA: TGTGCCAGCAGGACCAGCGGGAGGTCCTACGAGCAGTACTTC
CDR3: CASRTSGRSYEQYF

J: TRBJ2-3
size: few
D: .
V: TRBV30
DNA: TGTGCCGGGAGTGTACAAGATACGCAGTATTTT
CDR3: CAGSVQDTQYF

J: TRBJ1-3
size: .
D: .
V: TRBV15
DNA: TGTGCCACCAGCAGAGATGGGCTTTCCTCTGGAAACACCATATATTTT
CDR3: CATSRDGLSSGNTIYF

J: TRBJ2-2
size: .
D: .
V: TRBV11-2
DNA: TGTGCCAGCAGTTCGATTGCGGGGAACCCGAACACCGGGGAGCTGTTTTTT
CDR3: CASSSIAGNPNTGELFF

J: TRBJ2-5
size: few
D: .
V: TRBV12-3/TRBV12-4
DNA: TGTGCCAGCAGTTTAGGAGCCGATTCTCAGCAGTACTTC
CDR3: CASSLGADSQQYF

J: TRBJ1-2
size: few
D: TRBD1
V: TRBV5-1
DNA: TGCGCCAGCAGCCGTGGTGACAGGGCCTTCTATGGCTACACCTTC
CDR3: CASSRGDRAFYGYTF

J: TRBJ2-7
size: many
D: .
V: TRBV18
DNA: TGTGCCAGCTCCGTGGACGGCTACGAGCAGTACTTC
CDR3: CASSVDGYEQYF

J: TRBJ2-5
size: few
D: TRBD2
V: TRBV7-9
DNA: TGTGCCAGCAGCTTAGTCCTAGCGGAATGGGAGACCCAGTACTTC
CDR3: CASSLVLAEWETQYF

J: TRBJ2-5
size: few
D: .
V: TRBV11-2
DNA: TGTGCCAGCAGCCTTGACTGGGTTCAAGAGACCCAGTACTTC
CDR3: CASSLDWVQETQYF

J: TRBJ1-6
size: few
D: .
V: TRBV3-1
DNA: TGTGCCAGCAGCCAAGATAGGTCGGGAAGGACCCTCCACTTT
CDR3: CASSQDRSGRTLHF

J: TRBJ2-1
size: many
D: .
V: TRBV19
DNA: TGTGCCACAAGACAGAGCTCCTACAATGAGCAGTTCTTC
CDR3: CATRQSSYNEQFF

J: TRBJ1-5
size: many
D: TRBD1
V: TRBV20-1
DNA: TGCAGTGCTAGAGGACAGGGTGATAGCAATCAGCCCCAGCATTTT
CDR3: CSARGQGDSNQPQHF

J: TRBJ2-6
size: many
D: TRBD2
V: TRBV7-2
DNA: TGTGCCAGCAGCTTAGCTAGCGGGAGCTCTGGGGCCAACGTCCTGACTTTC
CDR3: CASSLASGSSGANVLTF

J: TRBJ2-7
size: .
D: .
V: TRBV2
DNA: TGTGCCAGCAGTGAAGCTAGAGGTGGCGGGCAGTACTTC
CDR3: CASSEARGGGQYF

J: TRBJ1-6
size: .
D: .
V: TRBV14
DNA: TGTGCCAGCCGGCGGGACGGCAATTCACCCCTCCACTTT
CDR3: CASRRDGNSPLHF

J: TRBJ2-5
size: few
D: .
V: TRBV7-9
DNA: TGTGCCAGCAGCTTAGCGACAGCAAAAGAGACCCAGTACTTC
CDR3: CASSLATAKETQYF

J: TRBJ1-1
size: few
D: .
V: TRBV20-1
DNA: TGCAGTGCTAATGGGAGGGGGGCAGGTGGCACTGAAGCTTTCTTT
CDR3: CSANGRGAGGTEAFF

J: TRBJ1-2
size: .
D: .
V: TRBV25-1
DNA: TGTGCCAGCAGTGAACCAGGTTTCTATGGCTGCACCTTC
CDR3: CASSEPGFYGCTF

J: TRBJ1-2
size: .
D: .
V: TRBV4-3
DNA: TGCGCCAGCAGCCAAGATACAGGGACCTATGGCTACACCTTC
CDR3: CASSQDTGTYGYTF

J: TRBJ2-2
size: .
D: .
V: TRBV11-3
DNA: TGTGCCAGCGGCCGGGGTGCTGGTTTGGAGCTGTTTTTT
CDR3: CASGRGAGLELFF

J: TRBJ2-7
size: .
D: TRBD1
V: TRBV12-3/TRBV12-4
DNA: TGTGCCAGCACTACAGGGGTCTACAATGAGCAGTACTTC
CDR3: CASTTGVYNEQYF

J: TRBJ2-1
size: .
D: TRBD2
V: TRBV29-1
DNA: TGCAGCGTTGTGGGTAAAGCGGGAGGGAACAATGAGCAGTTCTTC
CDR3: CSVVGKAGGNNEQFF

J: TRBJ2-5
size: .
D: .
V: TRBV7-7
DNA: TGTGCCAGCAGCTTAGGGGCAGGGATACAAGAGACCCAGTACTTC
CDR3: CASSLGAGIQETQYF

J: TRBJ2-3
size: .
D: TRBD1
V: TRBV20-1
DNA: TGCAGTGCTAGAGATCGAAGGGGGGGACAGGGGGTAGGAGATACGCAGTATTTT
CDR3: CSARDRRGGQGVGDTQYF

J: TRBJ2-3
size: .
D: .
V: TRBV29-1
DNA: TGCAGCCCAATAAAGAGTACAGATAAGCAGTATTTT
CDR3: CSPIKSTDKQYF

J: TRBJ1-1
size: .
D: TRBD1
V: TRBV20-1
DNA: TGCAGTGCCCCGGACAGGGGGCTTGGAGACACTGAAGCTTTCTTT
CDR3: CSAPDRGLGDTEAFF

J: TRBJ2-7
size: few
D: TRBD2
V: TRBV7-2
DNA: TGTGCCAGCAGCACAGATGGGACTAGCGGGACCTACGAGCAGTACTTC
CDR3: CASSTDGTSGTYEQYF